The T cell receptor (beta chain) under discussion was sequenced for a study of blood T cell repertoires in COVID-19. CDR1 and CDR2 (germline): SGHRS, YFSETQ. This CDR3 is built from 17 residues. The ends were cut back, 0 bases at V and 8 bases at J, with 21 bases in the middle. Libraries were prepared by immunoSEQ multiplex PCR; TCRdb keeps only in-frame clonotypes and omits some of them. The sample shows around 300,000 clones, 88% of them seen only once. This sequence was found in a man aged 18 to 30 with active or convalescent COVID-19. The sample consisted of peripheral blood. This rearrangement joins TRBV5-1 to TRBJ2-1, with D possibly TRBD2 on 5 matching bases. The CDR3 region is CASSLEYDPLASDEQFF. The CDR3 bases are TGCGCCAGCAGCTTGGAGTATGACCCCTTAGCGTCGGATGAGCAGTTCTTC.